The clone carrying this TCR beta chain was detected many times. Its antigen is unknown. These data belong to a study of CD8 T cells in ankylosing spondylitis. Study observations and caveats: Prior literature has documented some motif variants in synovial fluid and blood from reactive arthritis. A motif of fewer than ten highly homologous TCR beta variants was seen as apparently characteristic of ankylosing spondylitis blood.

MiXCR was run by TCRdb on the 5' RACE reads, yielding one entry per CDR3 protein. In the table there are tens of thousands of distinct CDR3 sequences, approximately 5.7% of which are singletons. The germline V gene has CDR1 MGHRA and CDR2 YSYEKL. V was trimmed by 0 bases and J by 9 bases, leaving 12 bases between them. The CDR3 runs 14 residues. Sample: synovial fluid, either unsorted or a sorted T cell fraction (not recorded which). V and J are TRBV4-1 and TRBJ2-1; D is unclear. The source of this sequence is a male donor with ankylosing spondylitis. The CDR3 DNA reads as TGCGCCAGCAGCCAAGATACGAGGTGGGGTGAGCAGTTCTTC. This translates into CASSQDTRWGEQFF.